Below are 29 T cell receptor beta chains sequenced from a single sample in a study of T-cell reconstitution after alpha-beta-depleted transplantation in children. Unique molecular identifiers were used to barcode this TCRbeta library. TCRdb used MiXCR to reprocess the PCR reads, holding one entry per CDR3 protein. The sample has 350,000 to 450,000 distinct CDR3 sequences, 10% to 15% seen once; the top ten hold roughly 4.3%. Sequencing used PBMCs, obtained from the stem cell graft. These receptors originate from a human donor who donated a stem cell graft to a child with Fanconi anemia.

This clonotype occurred many times. The chain recombines TRBV12-3 or TRBV12-4 with TRBJ2-5; D gene uncertain. The length of the CDR3 is 13 residues. V was cut by 5 bases and J by 2 bases, with 9 bases left in between. CDR3 sequence: CASSQRAQETQYF. CDR3 in DNA: TGTGCCAGCAGTCAACGGGCTCAAGAGACCCAGTACTTC.

J is TRBJ1-2 and V is TRBV6-5, with D possibly being TRBD1 (5 bases). Trimming cost V 0 bases and J 4 bases, with 6 bases left between them. The germline V gene encodes CDR1 MNHEY and CDR2 SVGAGI. The CDR3 has 13 residues. CDR3 nucleotide sequence: TGTGCCAGCAGTTACTCGGGGCTCTATGGCTACACCTTC. Translated, it gives CASSYSGLYGYTF.

The CDR3 coding sequence is TGTGCCAGCAGTTACTCCCGGGACAGGGTGAATCAGCCCCAGCATTTT. Encoded protein: CASSYSRDRVNQPQHF. V gene TRBV6-2 or TRBV6-3 combines with J gene TRBJ1-5; TRBD1 aligns across 9 bases. CDR3 size: 16 residues. V shed 0 bases, J shed 4 bases, and the junction held 4 bases outside the gene matches. Germline V gene sequence: CDR1 MNHEY, CDR2 SVGEGT.

The CDR3 DNA reads as TGCAGCGTTGAAATGGGCGAGCAGTTCTTC. Protein: CSVEMGEQFF. This chain uses TRBV29-1 with TRBJ2-1; D gene unclear. This CDR3 is built from 10 residues. Germline V lookup: CDR1 SQVTM, CDR2 ANQGSEA. V was clipped by 2 bases and J by 10 bases, with 6 bases between them.

Ten or more counts support this clonotype. The rearrangement links TRBV11-2 to TRBJ2-5; 10 bases agree with TRBD1. This CDR3 region has 14 residues. J was trimmed by 7 bases and V by 1 base; bases with no gene match: 3. Germline V gives CDR1 SGHAT, CDR2 FQNNGV. CDR3 nucleotide sequence: TGTGCCAGCAGCTTAGCGGGACAGGGGTTGACCCAGTACTTC. Protein product: CASSLAGQGLTQYF. The full variable domain, its missing parts supplied by reference TRBV11-2 and TRBJ2-5, is EAGVAQSPRYKIIEKRQSVAFWCNPISGHATLYWYQQILGQGPKLLIQFQNNGVVDDSQLPKDRFSAERLKGVDSTLKIQPAKLEDSAVYLCASSLAGQGLTQYFGPGTRLLVL.

This clonotype was counted between two and nine times. V gene TRBV20-1 combines with J gene TRBJ2-1; D gene unclear. Trimming cost V 1 base and J 9 bases, with 16 bases left between them. This CDR3 has 14 amino acids. Germline V gene data show CDR1 as DFQATT and CDR2 as SNEGSKA (reference sequence). Here the CDR3 DNA reads TGCAGTGCTAGAGGGCTACTCGAATCCGGTGAGCAGTTCTTC. It translates to CSARGLLESGEQFF.

The DNA for the CDR3 is TGCAGCGTGGGAGGGGGGCCGAAATACGAGCAGTACTTC. Protein: CSVGGGPKYEQYF. V gene TRBV29-1 combines with J gene TRBJ2-7; D may be TRBD2 (7 bases). The CDR3 length is 13 residues. The germline V gene encodes CDR1 SQVTM and CDR2 ANQGSEA. V lost 6 bases to trimming and J lost 4 bases, with 16 bases between them.

This clonotype was seen a few times. V gene TRBV29-1 combines with J gene TRBJ1-4, with a tentative D call TRBD1 (6 bases). Trimming removed 7 bases at V and 3 bases at J, with 9 bases between. Germline-derived CDR1 and CDR2 are SQVTM and ANQGSEA. This CDR3 contains 12 residues. For the CDR3, the DNA is TGCAGCGGCCGGGGGCCTAATGAAAAACTGTTTTTT. It yields the protein CSGRGPNEKLFF.

This chain uses TRBV6-2 or TRBV6-3 with TRBJ2-5, with D tentatively TRBD2 (6 bases). CDR3 length: 13 residues. The V gene's germline CDR1 is MNHEY and CDR2 SVGEGT. V gave up 6 bases and J gave up 5 bases, with 13 bases separating them. The CDR3 region is CASSRGVRETQYF. The CDR3 DNA follows: TGTGCCAGCAGCCGCGGGGTACGCGAGACCCAGTACTTC.

The V and J genes are TRBV7-2 and TRBJ2-3; 7 bases match TRBD1. The CDR3 sequence is 14 residues long. The J segment lost 8 bases and the V segment lost 4 bases, leaving 9 bases of the junction unmatched. The germline gives CDR1 SGHTA, CDR2 FQGNSA. The CDR3 here is CASSYDRVVATQYF. The CDR3 DNA is TGTGCCAGCAGCTATGACAGGGTTGTCGCTACGCAGTATTTT.

The chain carries TRBV20-1 and TRBJ2-7; D gene ambiguous. Per the germline V gene, CDR1 is DFQATT and CDR2 is SNEGSKA (reference sequence). V was clipped by 3 bases and J by 1 base, with 13 bases between them. This CDR3 is built from 14 residues. The CDR3 sequence is CSASSRTGSYEQYF. CDR3 nucleotides: TGCAGTGCTAGTTCCCGGACCGGTTCCTACGAGCAGTACTTC.

V is TRBV6-2 or TRBV6-3 and J is TRBJ2-1; tentatively, D is TRBD2 (5 bases). V was shortened by 2 bases and J by 6 bases, with 17 bases between the two germline ends. The CDR3 consists of 16 residues. Germline-derived CDR1 and CDR2 are MNHEY and SVGEGT. The CDR3 sequence: CASSYTRTGNPNEQFF. In nucleotides, the CDR3 is TGTGCCAGCAGTTACACCAGGACCGGGAACCCCAATGAGCAGTTCTTC.

This clonotype is a singleton in its sample. The V and J genes are TRBV5-4 and TRBJ2-3, with 7 positions matching TRBD2. CDR1 is SGHNT and CDR2 is YYREEE in the germline V gene (reference sequence). The CDR3 is 15 residues long. The junction had 11 bases not matched to a gene; V was cut back by 6 bases and J by 4 bases. The CDR3 region has the DNA TGTGCCAGCAACCGGGGAGGGTCCCCCGCAGATACGCAGTATTTT. Protein: CASNRGGSPADTQYF.

The chain is built from TRBV3-1 and TRBJ2-1; D is unresolved. Germline V gene data show CDR1 as LGHDT and CDR2 as YNNKEL (reference sequence). V lost 4 bases and J lost 5, with 12 bases in between. The CDR3 runs to 14 residues. The CDR3 region has the DNA TGTGCCAGCAGCCGGGTGGGCAGAGACAATGAGCAGTTCTTC. Its protein product is CASSRVGRDNEQFF.

The rearrangement joins TRBV5-5 to TRBJ2-1; D not certain. With 0 bases removed from V and 4 bases from J, the gap between germline ends came to 17 bases. CDR3 size: 17 residues. CDR1 SGHKS and CDR2 YYEKEE come from the germline V gene (reference sequence). The DNA for the CDR3 is TGTGCCAGCAGCTTGGATCCCCTGACGGGCAGTTACAATGAGCAGTTCTTC. Protein product: CASSLDPLTGSYNEQFF.

This clonotype was found a few times. V gene TRBV24-1 combines with J gene TRBJ1-1; D gene ambiguous. Per germline, CDR1 KGHDR and CDR2 SFDVKD. The CDR3 totals 12 residues. V lost 2 bases to trimming and J lost 11 bases, with 11 bases between them. The CDR3 coding sequence is TGTGCCACCAGTGATTGGACTGAGGTGGCTTTCTTT. It specifies CATSDWTEVAFF.

This clonotype has a handful of counts. The chain carries TRBV29-1 and TRBJ2-3; 9 nucleotides align to TRBD2. Germline V CDR1 and CDR2: SQVTM, ANQGSEA. Unmatched junction bases numbered 9, after V lost 2 bases and J lost 0 bases. The CDR3 has 17 residues. CDR3 DNA sequence: TGCAGCGTTGAATATAGCGCTAGCGGGGATAGCACAGATACGCAGTATTTT. The encoded protein is CSVEYSASGDSTDTQYF.

The genes are TRBV29-1 and TRBJ2-1; 12 bases map to TRBD1. The CDR3 sequence is 15 residues long. CDR1 and CDR2 (germline): SQVTM, ANQGSEA. Trimming took 5 bases from V and 8 from J; bases not matched to a gene: 10. The CDR3 DNA reads as TGCAGCGTTTCCGGGACAGGGGGCTATCGGGATGAGCAGTTCTTC. Its translation: CSVSGTGGYRDEQFF.

Regarding this clonotype: One junction end disagrees with the germline gene, perhaps due to a read error. The chain combines TRBV12-3 or TRBV12-4 with TRBJ2-1; 15 bases fit TRBD2. CDR3 size: 16 residues. The DNA of the CDR3 is TGTGCCAGCAGTTTAACCGGCCCGGGACTAGCGGGGGGCACCTCCTTC. It encodes CASSLTGPGLAGGTSF.

This chain connects TRBV15 to TRBJ2-2; no clear D. Trimming stripped 0 bases from V and 1 base from J, with 9 bases between. Germline lookup yields CDR1 LNHNV and CDR2 YYDKDF (reference sequence). This CDR3 has 16 residues. The CDR3 DNA follows: TGTGCCACCAGCAGAGATTGGTCTGGGAACACCGGGGAGCTGTTTTTT. The encoded protein is CATSRDWSGNTGELFF. The entire variable domain, with the rest obtained from reference TRBV15 and TRBJ2-2, is as follows: DAMVIQNPRYQVTQFGKPVTLSCSQTLNHNVMYWYQQKSSQAPKLLFHYYDKDFNNEADTPDNFQSRRPNTSFCFLDIRSPGLGDTAMYLCATSRDWSGNTGELFFGEGSRLTVL.

In its sample, this clonotype was seen a few times. The chain couples TRBV5-1 to TRBJ2-7; 9 bases fit TRBD1. V gave up 0 bases and J gave up 7 bases; unmatched junction bases: 14. Germline-derived CDR1 and CDR2 are SGHRS and YFSETQ. The CDR3 is 17 residues long. The CDR3 DNA sequence: TGCGCCAGCAGCTTGGCCTCCGGACAGACAGGGGGGCGAGAGCAGTACTTC. It yields the protein CASSLASGQTGGREQYF.

This clonotype appeared a few times. The CDR3 is CASSLNSGNQPQHF. The CDR3 nucleotides read TGTGCCAGCAGCTTAAATTCAGGCAATCAGCCCCAGCATTTT. The chain has TRBV7-2 and TRBJ1-5; D ambiguous. Trimming removed 2 bases from V and 2 bases from J, with 7 bases in between. Germline V lookup: CDR1 SGHTA, CDR2 FQGNSA. The CDR3 has 14 amino acids.

V and J are TRBV6-1 and TRBJ1-6; the D gene is possibly TRBD1 (5 bases). The CDR3 length is 13 residues. Between the trimmed V and J ends, which lost 2 bases and 9 bases, there was a span of 8 bases. CDR1 is MNHNS and CDR2 is SASEGT in the germline V gene. The CDR3 bases are TGTGCCAGCAGTGAACAGGGAGGTTCACCCCTCCACTTT. Residues: CASSEQGGSPLHF.

This clonotype turned up a few times. The V call is TRBV21-1, the J call TRBJ2-7. TRBV21-1 is flagged as a pseudogene. The CDR3 sequence is 13 residues long. CDR3 DNA: TGTGCCAACGAGCAGCGAAAGATCTACGAGCAGTACTTC. Amino acids: CANEQRKIYEQYF.

This clonotype has only a few counts. V is TRBV4-3 and J is TRBJ2-3; 12 positions agree with TRBD1. Trimming took 0 bases from V and 4 from J; bases not matched to a gene: 11. The CDR3 has 19 residues. CDR1 and CDR2 from the germline V gene are LGHNA and YSLEER. The CDR3 sequence is CASSQDSGTGGDRSDTQYF. The CDR3 DNA is TGCGCCAGCAGCCAAGATTCTGGGACAGGGGGCGATCGATCAGATACGCAGTATTTT.

The genes are TRBV4-3 and TRBJ1-3, with unresolved D. The CDR3 spans 17 residues. V lost 0 bases, J lost 0 bases, and 12 bases lay in between. Germline loops: CDR1 LGHNA, CDR2 YSLEER. The CDR3 DNA sequence: TGCGCCAGCAGCCAAGAGACCCCCGCGTCCTCTGGAAACACCATATATTTT. Residues: CASSQETPASSGNTIYF.

The gene calls are TRBV6-1 and TRBJ2-5; 7 bases align to TRBD2. CDR1 and CDR2 (germline): MNHNS, SASEGT. J was trimmed by 4 bases and V by 4 bases; bases with no gene match: 9. This CDR3 has 15 amino acids. The CDR3 region is CASSAQGREGETQYF. Here the CDR3 DNA reads TGTGCCAGCAGTGCCCAGGGAAGGGAGGGAGAGACCCAGTACTTC.

This clonotype was picked up many times. The CDR3: CASSLELTGVGYTF. Here the CDR3 DNA reads TGTGCCAGCAGCCTAGAACTAACAGGGGTCGGCTACACCTTC. The V and J genes are TRBV14 and TRBJ1-2; 7 bases are shared with TRBD1. J lost 8 bases, V lost 4 bases, and 10 bases had no gene match. CDR1 is SGHDN and CDR2 is FVKESK in the germline V gene. The CDR3 spans 14 residues.

The CDR3 nucleotides read TGTGCCAGCAGCCCGGAGGGTAAGCAGTTCTTC. Translation: CASSPEGKQFF. V usage is TRBV5-5 and J usage is TRBJ2-1; D is perhaps TRBD2 (6 bases). Germline CDR1 reads SGHKS; CDR2 reads YYEKEE (reference sequence). This CDR3 comprises 11 residues. Trimming took 4 bases from V and 11 from J, leaving 10 bases between them. Using reference TRBV5-5 and TRBJ2-1 for the parts outside the CDR3, the full variable domain is DAGVTQSPTHLIKTRGQQVTLRCSPISGHKSVSWYQQVLGQGPQFIFQYYEKEERGRGNFPDRFSARQFPNYSSELNVNALLLGDSALYLCASSPEGKQFFGPGTRLTVL.